These 22 T cell receptor beta chains share one sample of origin, sequenced in a study of shared clonotypes between healthy human individuals. In the naive CD8 group, cells lacked CD45RO and were positively selected for CCR7, so terminally differentiated effector memory CD45RA+ cells were left out. This table comes from immunoSEQ multiplex PCR, and its TCRdb copy is limited to in-frame clones, with some not included. The sample lists 2 million or so clones, just under 95% seen once, with roughly 1% in the top ten. Sequencing used naive CD8+ T cells sorted from blood. All receptors come from a man aged 18-30 years in good health.

J is TRBJ2-1 and V is TRBV20-1; D call uncertain. With 4 bases removed from V and 7 bases from J, the gap between germline ends came to 5 bases. There are 10 residues in the CDR3. Germline-derived CDR1 and CDR2 are DFQATT and SNEGSKA (reference sequence). The CDR3 is CSATGNEQFF. CDR3 nucleotides: TGCAGTGCTACCGGAAATGAGCAGTTCTTC.

This chain links TRBV28 with TRBJ1-5, with D possibly matching TRBD1 (6 bases). V was clipped by 4 bases and J by 2 bases, with 12 bases between them. The CDR3 length is 15 residues. Germline values: CDR1 MDHEN, CDR2 SYDVKM. The CDR3 sequence is CASSSSRQGNQPQHF. CDR3 in DNA: TGTGCCAGCAGTTCTTCAAGACAGGGCAATCAGCCCCAGCATTTT.

The rearrangement links TRBV30 to TRBJ2-3; perhaps TRBD1 as D (5 bases). The V and J ends lost 6 bases and 4 bases respectively, with 11 bases between them. Germline-derived CDR1 and CDR2 are GTSNPN and SVGIG (reference sequence). The CDR3 covers 12 residues. CDR3 in DNA: TGTGCCTGCAGGGTGGGCCCAGATACGCAGTATTTT. Translation gives CACRVGPDTQYF.

The chain uses TRBV5-1 and TRBJ2-1; the D gene could be TRBD1 or TRBD2 (6 bases each). The CDR3 is made up of 15 amino acids. Trimming stripped 9 bases from V and 0 bases from J, with 16 bases between. Germline V lookup: CDR1 SGHRS, CDR2 YFSETQ. The CDR3 sequence: CATTFGGNSYNEQFF. Written as DNA, the CDR3 is TGCGCCACTACCTTCGGGGGCAACTCCTACAATGAGCAGTTCTTC.

The rearrangement links TRBV6-1 to TRBJ1-2; 7 positions agree with TRBD1. Germline assignment: CDR1 MNHNS and CDR2 SASEGT. The V segment lost 8 bases and the J segment 3 bases; nucleotides outside the gene matches: 9. CDR3 length equals 14 residues. The DNA for the CDR3 is TGTGCCAGCCATTCAGGGACAGAGGACTATGGCTACACCTTC. As protein: CASHSGTEDYGYTF.

The chain combines TRBV25-1 with TRBJ2-7; D remains unclear. CDR1 and CDR2 from the germline V gene are MGHDK and SYGVNS. The CDR3 extends over 13 amino acids. Trimming pared 1 base from V and 3 bases from J, leaving 7 bases between. For the CDR3, the DNA is TGTGCCAGCAGTGAATTGGGTTACTACGAGCAGTACTTC. This gives the protein CASSELGYYEQYF.

V is TRBV19 and J is TRBJ2-7, with TRBD1 matching over 8 bases. In germline, CDR1 is LNHDA, CDR2 SQIVND (reference sequence). The trim removed 2 bases at V and 3 bases at J, leaving 6 bases unmatched. This CDR3 contains 15 residues. The CDR3 region is CASSITGQDLYEQYF. The CDR3 region has the DNA TGTGCCAGTAGTATAACGGGACAGGACCTCTACGAGCAGTACTTC.

The sample holds one count of this clone. The V call is TRBV7-9, the J call TRBJ1-1; the D gene is possibly TRBD1 (5 bases). The CDR3 runs 12 residues. V dropped 7 bases and J dropped 1 base, with 7 bases sitting between them. Per germline, CDR1 SEHNR and CDR2 FQNEAQ (reference sequence). In DNA, the CDR3 is TGTGCCAGCATCCAGGGGAACACTGAAGCTTTCTTT. It translates to CASIQGNTEAFF.

On this clone itself: Other DNA sequences of this sample code for an identical CDR3. The gene calls are TRBV11-2 and TRBJ2-7; D ambiguous. The germline CDR1 and CDR2 sequences are SGHAT and FQNNGV. CDR3 size: 13 residues. Trimming took 0 bases from V and 4 from J, leaving 7 bases between them. Written as DNA, the CDR3 is TGTGCCAGCAGCTTAGAGGTAGGGTACGAGCAGTACTTC. It is translated as CASSLEVGYEQYF.

The chain has TRBV2 and TRBJ2-7; a possible D gene is TRBD1 (6 bases). CDR3 length: 13 amino acids. V lost 8 bases and J 1 base, leaving 12 bases between the germline ends. Germline CDR1 SNHLY, CDR2 FYNNEI. CDR3 in DNA: TGTGCCAGCCGGGACATGCTATCCTACGAGCAGTACTTC. Translated, it gives CASRDMLSYEQYF.

The genes are TRBV27 and TRBJ1-5; D is possibly TRBD1 (6 bases). V was clipped by 2 bases and J by 7 bases, with 12 bases between them. The CDR3 is 14 residues long. Germline lookup yields CDR1 MNHEY and CDR2 SMNVEV (reference sequence). CDR3 protein: CASSLTGPGQPQHF. CDR3 nucleotide sequence: TGTGCCAGCAGTTTAACAGGGCCTGGGCAGCCCCAGCATTTT.

The chain recombines TRBV19 with TRBJ2-7, with 10 bases fitting TRBD2. CDR3 length equals 16 residues. The germline gives CDR1 LNHDA, CDR2 SQIVND (reference sequence). After removal of 2 bases from V and 6 bases from J, the junction contained 10 bases not matched to a gene. This CDR3 is CASSISSGGWRVEQYF. In DNA form, the CDR3 reads TGTGCCAGTAGTATATCTAGCGGGGGTTGGCGCGTCGAGCAGTACTTC.

The V call is TRBV5-5, the J call TRBJ2-7; D is perhaps TRBD1 (5 bases). V was cut by 1 base and J by 5 bases, with 13 bases left in between. Per germline, CDR1 SGHKS and CDR2 YYEKEE (reference sequence). The CDR3 loop spans 14 amino acids. CDR3 region: CASSLNQGPNEQYF. For the CDR3, the DNA is TGTGCCAGCAGCTTGAACCAGGGCCCTAACGAGCAGTACTTC.

This chain joins TRBV18 and TRBJ1-1, with D possibly matching TRBD1 (5 bases). Trimming cost V 0 bases and J 5 bases, with 13 bases left between them. Per germline, CDR1 KGHSH and CDR2 LQKENI. This CDR3 is 15 amino acids long. The CDR3 loop reads CASSPPMGVWTEAFF. CDR3 coding DNA: TGTGCCAGCTCACCACCGATGGGGGTGTGGACTGAAGCTTTCTTT. The full variable domain, in which reference TRBV18 and TRBJ1-1 provide the parts outside the CDR3, is NAGVMQNPRHLVRRRGQEARLRCSPMKGHSHVYWYRQLPEEGLKFMVYLQKENIIDESGMPKERFSAEFPKEGPSILRIQQVVRGDSAAYFCASSPPMGVWTEAFFGQGTRLTVV.

J is TRBJ2-5 and V is TRBV5-1, with D uncertain. The CDR3 spans 12 residues. V gave up 0 bases and J gave up 4 bases, with 4 bases separating them. The V gene's germline CDR1 is SGHRS and CDR2 YFSETQ. CDR3 coding DNA: TGCGCCAGCAGCTTGGGGTTAGAGACCCAGTACTTC. It yields the protein CASSLGLETQYF.

The count of this clone is one. The chain is built from TRBV7-9 and TRBJ2-7; D possibly corresponds to TRBD1 (5 bases). The germline gives CDR1 SEHNR, CDR2 FQNEAQ (reference sequence). Trimming stripped 5 bases from V and 6 bases from J, with 11 bases between. This CDR3 spans 12 amino acids. Written as DNA, the CDR3 is TGTGCCAGCAGCCCCGCAGGGATCGAGCAGTACTTC. Translation gives CASSPAGIEQYF.

This chain joins TRBV9 and TRBJ2-5; no clear D. V lost 0 bases to trimming and J lost 3 bases, with 15 bases between them. This CDR3 has 16 amino acids. Germline V gene data show CDR1 as SGDLS and CDR2 as YYNGEE. Here the CDR3 DNA reads TGTGCCAGCAGCGTAGGGGCCACCTTAGTAGAAGAGACCCAGTACTTC. This codes for CASSVGATLVEETQYF.

A remark on this clone: Other DNA sequences in the same sample also yield this CDR3. The chain couples TRBV28 to TRBJ2-2; no reliable D call. This CDR3 has 13 amino acids. Trimming removed 5 bases at V and 0 bases at J, with 4 bases between. Germline V lookup: CDR1 MDHEN, CDR2 SYDVKM. The CDR3, as DNA: TGTGCCAGCAGTCTCACGAACACCGGGGAGCTGTTTTTT. Translated, it gives CASSLTNTGELFF.

The chain links TRBV28 to TRBJ1-1; no clear D gene. V was trimmed by 5 bases and J by 1 base, leaving 14 bases between them. This CDR3 contains 15 residues. CDR1 and CDR2 from the germline V gene are MDHEN and SYDVKM. DNA of the CDR3: TGTGCCAGCAGTCCCGACCGGGTCCCGAACACTGAAGCTTTCTTT. Protein: CASSPDRVPNTEAFF.

The V gene is TRBV6-5, the J gene TRBJ2-3, with D uncertain. Between the trimmed V and J ends, which lost 0 bases and 5 bases, there was a span of 6 bases. The CDR3 spans 13 residues. CDR1 MNHEY and CDR2 SVGAGI come from the germline V gene. The CDR3 nucleotides read TGTGCCAGCAGTTACTCATCGGTAGATACGCAGTATTTT. It codes for CASSYSSVDTQYF.

V usage is TRBV4-1 and J usage is TRBJ1-1; the D is unclear. The CDR3 has 16 amino acids. The germline V gene has CDR1 MGHRA and CDR2 YSYEKL. Trimming pared 1 base from V and 0 bases from J, leaving 12 bases between. The CDR3 sequence is CASSQAEFRLNTEAFF. Here the CDR3 DNA reads TGCGCCAGCAGCCAAGCCGAGTTTCGATTGAACACTGAAGCTTTCTTT.

The rearrangement joins TRBV2 to TRBJ2-1, with D perhaps matching TRBD2 (7 bases). V dropped 8 bases and J dropped 0 bases, with 14 bases sitting between them. Germline values: CDR1 SNHLY, CDR2 FYNNEI. This CDR3 has 15 residues. The CDR3: CASGSGGFSYNEQFF. In DNA form, the CDR3 reads TGTGCCAGCGGATCGGGGGGCTTCTCCTACAATGAGCAGTTCTTC.